This TCR beta chain was captured in a study of CD8 T cells in ankylosing spondylitis. The study, taken as a whole, reports: What seemed typical of ankylosing spondylitis blood was a TCR beta motif built from several highly homologous variants.

Only a few counts were recorded for this clonotype. Its antigen is undetermined. Each CDR3 protein gets one entry after TCRdb re-called the 5' RACE reads with MiXCR. The table lists about 300,000 distinct CDR3 sequences, around 10% of them singletons. V was shortened by 7 bases and J by 9 bases, with 13 bases between the two germline ends. Germline CDR1 SEHNR, CDR2 FQNEAQ (reference sequence). This CDR3 is 13 amino acids long. This sequence was found in a female donor with ankylosing spondylitis or in good health (not recorded which). This chain joins TRBV7-9 and TRBJ1-6; D gene unclear. The specimen was blood, either unsorted or a sorted T cell fraction (not recorded which). This CDR3 is CASKLNTVSPLHF. CDR3 nucleotides: TGTGCCAGCAAGCTTAACACTGTTTCACCCCTCCACTTT.